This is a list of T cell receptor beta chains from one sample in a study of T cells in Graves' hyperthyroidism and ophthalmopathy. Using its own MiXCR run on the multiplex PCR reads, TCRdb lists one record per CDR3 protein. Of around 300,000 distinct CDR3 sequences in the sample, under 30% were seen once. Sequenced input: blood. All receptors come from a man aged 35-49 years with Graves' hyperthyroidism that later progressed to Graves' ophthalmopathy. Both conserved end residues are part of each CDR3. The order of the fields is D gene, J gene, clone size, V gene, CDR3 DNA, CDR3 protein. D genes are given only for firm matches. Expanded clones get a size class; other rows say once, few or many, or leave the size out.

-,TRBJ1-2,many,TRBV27,TGTGCCAGCAGCGACCTGTGGGGCTACACCTTC,CASSDLWGYTF
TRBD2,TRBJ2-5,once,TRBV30,TGTGCCTGGAGTGTAGGCGGACTAGCGGGAGAACGAGAGACCCAGTACTTC,CAWSVGGLAGERETQYF
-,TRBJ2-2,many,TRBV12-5,TGTGCTAGTGGTTTGGTACCCGGGGAGCTGTTTTTT,CASGLVPGELFF
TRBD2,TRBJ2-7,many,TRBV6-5,TGTGCCAGCACCACGGGGCTAGCGGGAACCTACGAGCAGTACTTC,CASTTGLAGTYEQYF
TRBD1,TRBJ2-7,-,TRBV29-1,TGCAGCGTTGAAGGGGTTAGAGGGGGCGACGCCTACGAGCAGTACTTC,CSVEGVRGGDAYEQYF
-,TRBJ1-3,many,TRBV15,TGTGCCACCCGTAGCGGGGTAACCGGAAACACCATATATTTT,CATRSGVTGNTIYF
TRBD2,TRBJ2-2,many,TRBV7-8,TGTGCCAGCAGCTTAAGCGGGCTAGCGGGAGTCGGCGGGTCCGGGGAGCTGTTTTTT,CASSLSGLAGVGGSGELFF
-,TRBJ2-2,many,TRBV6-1,TGTGCCAGCAGTGCCGACAGGCCGGGGCGAACCGGGGAGCTGTTTTTT,CASSADRPGRTGELFF
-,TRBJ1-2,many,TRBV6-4,TGTGCCAGCAGTCCTCGTCCTGGACGGGGATATAACTATGGCTACACCTTC,CASSPRPGRGYNYGYTF
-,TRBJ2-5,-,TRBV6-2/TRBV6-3,TGTGCCAGCAGTTCCCCGGGGGTGCTGAAGACCCAGTACTTC,CASSSPGVLKTQYF
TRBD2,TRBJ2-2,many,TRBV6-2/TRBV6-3,TGTGCCAGCAGTTACCTGCCCCGGTCCGGGAGGACCAACACCGGGGAGCTGTTTTTT,CASSYLPRSGRTNTGELFF
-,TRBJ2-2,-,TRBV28,TGTGCCAGCAGTCCCTCCCGGGGGCGTTTGCGGGAGCTGTTTTTT,CASSPSRGRLRELFF
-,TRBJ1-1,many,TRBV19,TGTGCCACCACGACCAGCCCGGGGGAGGATACTGAAGCTTTCTTT,CATTTSPGEDTEAFF
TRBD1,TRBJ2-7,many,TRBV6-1,TGTGCCAGCAGTCAAGGACAGGGCCAGGCCTACGAGCAGTACTTC,CASSQGQGQAYEQYF
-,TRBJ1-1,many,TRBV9,TGTGCCAGCAGCGTAGAACAATACACTGAAGCTTTCTTT,CASSVEQYTEAFF
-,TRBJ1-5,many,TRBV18,TGTGCCAGCTCACCACAGGGGAAGGCGCCCCAGCATTTT,CASSPQGKAPQHF
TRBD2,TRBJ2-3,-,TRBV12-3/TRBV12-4,TGTGCCAGCAGAATAGCGGGAGTCGGGGATACGCAGTATTTT,CASRIAGVGDTQYF
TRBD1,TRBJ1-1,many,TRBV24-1,TGTGCCACCAGGGATGGAACAGGGGTGAACACTGAAGCTTTCTTT,CATRDGTGVNTEAFF
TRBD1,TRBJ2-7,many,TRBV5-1,TGCGCCAGCAGCTTGGCCGGGACAGCCTCCTACGAGCAGTACTTC,CASSLAGTASYEQYF
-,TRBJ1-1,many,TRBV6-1,TGTGCCAGCAGTGAAGCGCCCTGGGGTACTGAAGCTTTCTTT,CASSEAPWGTEAFF
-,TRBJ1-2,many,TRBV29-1,TGCAGCGTTCTCAACAGGAGCGGCTACACCTTC,CSVLNRSGYTF
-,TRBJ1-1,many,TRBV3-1,TGTGCCAGCAGCGCCACGGGACCGATGAACACTGAAGCTTTCTTT,CASSATGPMNTEAFF
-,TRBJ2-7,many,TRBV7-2,TGTGCCAGCAGCGACCCCGGGACAATTCGCTTCGAGCAGTACTTC,CASSDPGTIRFEQYF
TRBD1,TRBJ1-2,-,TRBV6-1,TGTGCCAGCGGCAGGGTGGGGACAGGTGCTAACTATGGCTACACCTTC,CASGRVGTGANYGYTF
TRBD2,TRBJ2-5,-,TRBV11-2,TGTGCCAGCAGCTTGTTTACTAGCGGGAGTCCCAAGACCCAGTACTTC,CASSLFTSGSPKTQYF
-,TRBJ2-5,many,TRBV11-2,TGTGCCAGCAGCTTAGCAGGAACCAAAGAGACCCAGTACTTC,CASSLAGTKETQYF
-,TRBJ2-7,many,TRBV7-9,TGTGCCAGCAGCCGAACGACCTACGCCTTCGAGCAGTACTTC,CASSRTTYAFEQYF
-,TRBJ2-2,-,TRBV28,TGTGCCAGCAGTTTATCAGGGGCTCGGACCGGGGAGCTGTTTTTT,CASSLSGARTGELFF
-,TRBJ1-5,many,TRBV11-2,TGTGCCAGCAGCTCCGGAGGGGGAAGTTTCCAGCCCCAGCATTTT,CASSSGGGSFQPQHF
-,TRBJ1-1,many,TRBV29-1,TGCAGCGTTGAGGGAAGGGGGAACACTGAAGCTTTCTTT,CSVEGRGNTEAFF
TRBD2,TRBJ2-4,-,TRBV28,TGTGCCAGCAACAGCCGGGGGGGGGACATTCAGTACTTC,CASNSRGGDIQYF
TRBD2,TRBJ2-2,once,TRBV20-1,TGCAGTGCTCCCATAAATTATGGACTAGCGGGAGTTTACATCGGGGAGCTGTTTTTT,CSAPINYGLAGVYIGELFF
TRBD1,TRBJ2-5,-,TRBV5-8,TGTGCCAGCAGCGACTACAGGGGCGGGGAGACCCAGTACTTC,CASSDYRGGETQYF
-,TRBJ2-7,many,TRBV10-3,TGTGCCATCAGTGAGTCGGAGGGGGCGGACGAGCAGTACTTC,CAISESEGADEQYF
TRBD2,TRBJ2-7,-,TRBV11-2,TGTGCCAGCTGTATACCGGGAGGAGCCTACGAGCAGTACTTC,CASCIPGGAYEQYF
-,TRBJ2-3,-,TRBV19,TGTGCCAGTAGTGGACGACCCGATTTCACAGATACGCGGTATTTT,CASSGRPDFTDTRYF
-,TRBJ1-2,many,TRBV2,TGTGCCAGCAGTGGACGGACAACCAACTATGGCTACACCTTC,CASSGRTTNYGYTF
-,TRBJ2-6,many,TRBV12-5,TGTGCTAGTGGTTTGACAGTGACTGGGGCCAACGTCCTGACTTTC,CASGLTVTGANVLTF
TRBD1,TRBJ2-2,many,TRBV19,TGTGCCAGTAGGATCCGGACAGGGGGCGCCGGGGAGCTGTTTTTT,CASRIRTGGAGELFF
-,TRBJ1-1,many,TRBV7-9,TGTGCCAGCAGCTTACCGGCGCCAAGTGTTGAAGCTTTCTTT,CASSLPAPSVEAFF
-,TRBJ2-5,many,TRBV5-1,TGCGCCAGCAGCTTGGGGCAGCCTAGAGAGACCCAGTACTTC,CASSLGQPRETQYF
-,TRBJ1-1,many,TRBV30,TGTGCCGGGGCGACAGGCGTGGCCACTGAAGCTTTCTTT,CAGATGVATEAFF
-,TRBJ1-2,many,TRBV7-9,TGTGCCAGCAGCGGTGGGGAAGAGGGCTACACCTTC,CASSGGEEGYTF
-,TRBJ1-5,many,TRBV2,TGTGCCAGCAGCCAGGGTTTGGGCCAGCATTTT,CASSQGLGQHF
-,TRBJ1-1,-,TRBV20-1,TGCAGCGGGGGGACAAACACTGAAGCTTTCTTT,CSGGTNTEAFF
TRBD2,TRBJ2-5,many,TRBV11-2,TGTGCCAGCAGCTTGAATAGCGGGCAAGAGACCCAGTACTTC,CASSLNSGQETQYF
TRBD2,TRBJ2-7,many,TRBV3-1,TGTGCCAGCAGCCAAGCGGGACTAGCGGGAGTTGGCTACGAGCAGTACTTC,CASSQAGLAGVGYEQYF
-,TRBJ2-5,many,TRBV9,TGTGCCAGCAGCGTGGGGGCGTACCAAGAGACCCAGTACTTC,CASSVGAYQETQYF
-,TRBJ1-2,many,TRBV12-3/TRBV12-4,TGTGCCAGCGGCGGTGAGGGGAGCTATGGCTACACCTTC,CASGGEGSYGYTF
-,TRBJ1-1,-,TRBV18,TGTGCCAGCTCACTCCAAGACAGTAACACTGAAGCTTTCTTT,CASSLQDSNTEAFF
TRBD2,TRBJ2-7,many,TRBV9,TGTGCCAGCAGCGTAGTAGCGGGATCGACCTACGAGCAGTACTTC,CASSVVAGSTYEQYF
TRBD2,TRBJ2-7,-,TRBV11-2,TGTGCCAGCAGCTCCTTTACTAGCGGGAGGGGTTACGAGCAGTACTTC,CASSSFTSGRGYEQYF
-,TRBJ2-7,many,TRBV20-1,TGCAGTGCTAGAGATCCCTCTAGCAGATCCTACGAGCAGTACTTC,CSARDPSSRSYEQYF
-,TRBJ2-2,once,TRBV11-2,TGTGCCAGCAGGCAATCGGGGCCGGGGGTGGCCGGGGAGCTGTTTTTT,CASRQSGPGVAGELFF